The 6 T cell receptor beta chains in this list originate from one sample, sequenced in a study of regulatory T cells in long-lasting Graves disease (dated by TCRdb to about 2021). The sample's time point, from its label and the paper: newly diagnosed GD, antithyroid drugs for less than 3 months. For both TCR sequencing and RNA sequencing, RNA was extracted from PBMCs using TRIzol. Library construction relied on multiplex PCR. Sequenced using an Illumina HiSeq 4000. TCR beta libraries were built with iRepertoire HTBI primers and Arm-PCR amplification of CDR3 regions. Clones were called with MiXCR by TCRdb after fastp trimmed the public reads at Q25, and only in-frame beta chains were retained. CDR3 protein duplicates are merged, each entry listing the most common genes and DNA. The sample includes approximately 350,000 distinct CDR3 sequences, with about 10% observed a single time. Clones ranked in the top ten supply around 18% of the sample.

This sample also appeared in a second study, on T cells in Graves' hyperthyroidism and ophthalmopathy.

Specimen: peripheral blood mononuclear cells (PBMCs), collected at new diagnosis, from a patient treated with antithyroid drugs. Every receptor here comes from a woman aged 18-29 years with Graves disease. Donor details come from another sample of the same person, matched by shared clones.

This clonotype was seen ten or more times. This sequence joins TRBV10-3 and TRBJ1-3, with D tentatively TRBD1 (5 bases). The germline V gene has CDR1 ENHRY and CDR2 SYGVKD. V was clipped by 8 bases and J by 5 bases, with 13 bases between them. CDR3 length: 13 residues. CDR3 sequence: CAIGGASRNTIYF. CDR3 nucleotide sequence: TGTGCCATCGGTGGGGCCTCCAGAAACACCATATATTTT.

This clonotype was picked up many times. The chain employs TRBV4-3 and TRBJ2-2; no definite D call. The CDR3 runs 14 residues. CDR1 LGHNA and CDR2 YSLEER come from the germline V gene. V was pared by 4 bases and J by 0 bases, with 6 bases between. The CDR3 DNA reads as TGCGCCAGCAGCCCCGGGTCGAACACCGGGGAGCTGTTTTTT. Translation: CASSPGSNTGELFF.

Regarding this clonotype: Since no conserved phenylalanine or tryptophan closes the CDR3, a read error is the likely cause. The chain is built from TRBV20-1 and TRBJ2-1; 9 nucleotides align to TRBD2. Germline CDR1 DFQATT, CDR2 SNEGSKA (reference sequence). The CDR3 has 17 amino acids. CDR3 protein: CSAGASGIKNSYNEQFL. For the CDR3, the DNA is TGCAGCGCTGGGGCTAGCGGGATTAAGAACTCCTACAATGAGCAGTTCCTC.

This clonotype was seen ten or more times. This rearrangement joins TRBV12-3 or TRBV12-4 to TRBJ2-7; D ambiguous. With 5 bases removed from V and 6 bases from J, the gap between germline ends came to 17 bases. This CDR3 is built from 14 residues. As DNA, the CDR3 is TGTGCCAGCAGTATCGATTGGGGTTCCGCCGAGCAGTACTTC. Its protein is CASSIDWGSAEQYF.

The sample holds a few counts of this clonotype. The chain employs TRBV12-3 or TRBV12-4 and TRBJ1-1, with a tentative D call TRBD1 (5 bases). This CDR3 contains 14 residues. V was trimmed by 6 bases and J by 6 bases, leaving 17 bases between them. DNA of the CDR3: TGTGCCAGCAGAATGAGGGGAGAAGGACCTGAAGCTTTCTTT. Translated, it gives CASRMRGEGPEAFF.

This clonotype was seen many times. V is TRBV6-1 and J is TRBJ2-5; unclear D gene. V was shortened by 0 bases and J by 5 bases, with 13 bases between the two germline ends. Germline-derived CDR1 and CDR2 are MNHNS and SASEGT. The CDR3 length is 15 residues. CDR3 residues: CASSEAEVRVETQYF. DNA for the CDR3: TGTGCCAGCAGTGAAGCTGAGGTCCGGGTGGAGACCCAGTACTTC.